Shown below are 8 T cell receptor beta chains from a single sample sequenced in a study of blood T cell repertoires in COVID-19 (dated by TCRdb to the early 2020s). The method was the immunoSEQ multiplex PCR assay. The table comes from immuneACCESS by way of TCRdb, which keeps in-frame sequences with V and J called. Part of the clones is missing from these tables; in studies checked, under half for an unresolved V gene and the rest for unknown reasons. In all, the sample holds about 480,000 clones, and roughly nine tenths of those were seen once. 0.9% of the sample is taken by the ten largest. Source material: peripheral blood. Every receptor here comes from a man in his late teens or twenties with COVID-19, enrolled during active disease.

V and J are TRBV19 and TRBJ1-1; D uncertain. The CDR3 runs 15 residues. Germline V lookup: CDR1 LNHDA, CDR2 SQIVND (reference sequence). Trimming left V 5 bases short and J 5 bases short, with 18 bases between. The CDR3 is CASSRRTGRSTEAFF. In DNA form, the CDR3 reads TGTGCCAGTAGTCGACGGACGGGGAGAAGTACTGAAGCTTTCTTT.

The CDR3 loop reads CASTGTGHDSPLHF. CDR3 DNA: TGTGCCAGCACCGGGACAGGGCACGATTCACCCCTCCACTTT. The chain uses TRBV28 and TRBJ1-6, with 9 bases that match TRBD1. The germline V gene encodes CDR1 MDHEN and CDR2 SYDVKM. The CDR3 consists of 14 residues. The trim removed 7 bases at V and 8 bases at J, leaving 6 bases unmatched.

The chain uses TRBV7-2 and TRBJ2-1; 7 nucleotides agree with TRBD1. The CDR3 sequence is 17 residues long. From germline, CDR1 is SGHTA and CDR2 FQGNSA. Trimming took 5 bases from V and 4 from J; bases not matched to a gene: 14. In DNA form, the CDR3 reads TGTGCCAGCAGCCGGACTCCTACAGGGGCCTCATACAATGAGCAGTTCTTC. Protein product: CASSRTPTGASYNEQFF.

A few counts support this clone. The chain links TRBV11-2 to TRBJ1-1, with 10 bases identical to TRBD1. This CDR3 spans 16 amino acids. The germline gives CDR1 SGHAT, CDR2 FQNNGV. The V gene end was trimmed by 1 base and the J gene end by 1 base; junction bases not matched to a gene: 3. The CDR3 protein is CASSLGDRGTNTEAFF. CDR3 DNA sequence: TGTGCCAGCAGCTTAGGGGACAGGGGTACGAACACTGAAGCTTTCTTT.

The rearrangement uses TRBV18 and TRBJ1-2, with 9 bases fitting TRBD1. After removal of 3 bases from V and 6 bases from J, the junction contained 5 bases not matched to a gene. CDR3 length: 14 amino acids. Germline V gene sequence: CDR1 KGHSH, CDR2 LQKENI. CDR3 loop: CASSPGTGLNGYTF. The CDR3 nucleotides are TGTGCCAGCTCACCCGGGACAGGGCTGAATGGCTACACCTTC.

The CDR3 region is CASSSIRDRETEAFF. Here the CDR3 DNA reads TGTGCCAGCAGTTCAATCCGGGACAGGGAGACTGAAGCTTTCTTT. V gene TRBV6-5 combines with J gene TRBJ1-1; 9 bases fit TRBD1. The CDR3 loop spans 15 amino acids. Germline V gene sequence: CDR1 MNHEY, CDR2 SVGAGI. The V gene end was trimmed by 4 bases and the J gene end by 5 bases; junction bases not matched to a gene: 8.

The CDR3 sequence is CASNNLDRVSGYTF. For the CDR3, the DNA is TGTGCCAGCAACAACCTGGACAGGGTGTCTGGCTACACCTTC. J is TRBJ1-2 and V is TRBV7-9; 8 bases are shared with TRBD1. The CDR3 runs to 14 residues. Germline V gene lookup returns CDR1 SEHNR and CDR2 FQNEAQ (reference sequence). V was pared by 7 bases and J by 7 bases, with 11 bases of the junction left unmatched.

The chain couples TRBV5-5 to TRBJ2-1; 7 positions match TRBD1. The CDR3 spans 18 residues. V shed 0 bases and J 5 bases; nucleotides not matched to a gene: 14. Germline loops: CDR1 SGHKS, CDR2 YYEKEE (reference sequence). CDR3 in DNA: TGTGCCAGCAGCTTGGTACAGACAGGGCTCAGGCCGAACAATGAGCAGTTCTTC. As protein: CASSLVQTGLRPNNEQFF.